The source of this TCR beta chain is a study of blood T cells in healthy people across ages. V shed 2 bases and J 9 bases; nucleotides not matched to a gene: 4. Germline V gives CDR1 SGDLS, CDR2 YYNGEE. This CDR3 contains 14 residues. It was with a sample-barcoded 5' primer and a J-beta primer mix that a second PCR of about 7 to 12 cycles was run. Each CDR3 protein is one row after TCRdb ran MiXCR on the 5' RACE reads. The sample carries some 880,000 distinct CDR3 sequences, under 40% recorded once. The source of this sequence is a man aged 18-30 years in good health. What was sequenced was blood. This sequence joins TRBV9 and TRBJ1-6; 8 bases map to TRBD1. CDR3 in amino acids: CASSVADRASPLHF. The CDR3 DNA is TGTGCCAGCAGCGTTGCGGACAGGGCTTCACCCCTCCACTTT.